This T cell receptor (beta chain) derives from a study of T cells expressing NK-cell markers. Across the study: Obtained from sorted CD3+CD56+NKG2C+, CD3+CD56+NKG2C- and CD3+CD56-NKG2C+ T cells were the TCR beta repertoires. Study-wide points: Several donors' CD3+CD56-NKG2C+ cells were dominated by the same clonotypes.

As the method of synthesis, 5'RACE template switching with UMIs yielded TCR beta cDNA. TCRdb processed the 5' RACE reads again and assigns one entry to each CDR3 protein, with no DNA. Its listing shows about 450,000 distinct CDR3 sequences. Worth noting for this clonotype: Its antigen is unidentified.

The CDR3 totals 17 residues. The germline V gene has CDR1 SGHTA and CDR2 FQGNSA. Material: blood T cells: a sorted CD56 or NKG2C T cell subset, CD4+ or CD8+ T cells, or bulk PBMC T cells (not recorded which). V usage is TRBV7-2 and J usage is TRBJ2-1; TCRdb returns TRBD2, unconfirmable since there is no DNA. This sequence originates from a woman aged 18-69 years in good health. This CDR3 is CASSFGPGASGYNEQFF.